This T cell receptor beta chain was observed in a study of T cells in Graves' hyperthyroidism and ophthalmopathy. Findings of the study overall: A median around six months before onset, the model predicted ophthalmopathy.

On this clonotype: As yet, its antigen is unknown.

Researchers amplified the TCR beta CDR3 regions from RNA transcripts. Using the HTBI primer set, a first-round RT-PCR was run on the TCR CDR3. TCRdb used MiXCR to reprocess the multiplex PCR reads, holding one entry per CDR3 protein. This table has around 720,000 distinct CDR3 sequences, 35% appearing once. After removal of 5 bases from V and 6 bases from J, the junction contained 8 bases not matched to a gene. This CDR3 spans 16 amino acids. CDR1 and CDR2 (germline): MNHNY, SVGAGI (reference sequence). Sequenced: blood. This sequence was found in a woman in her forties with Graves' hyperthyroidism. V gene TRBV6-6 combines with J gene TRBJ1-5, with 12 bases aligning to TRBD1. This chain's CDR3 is CASSLVGTGGIQPQHF. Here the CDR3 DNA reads TGTGCCAGCAGTCTGGTGGGGACAGGGGGCATTCAGCCCCAGCATTTT.